This TCR beta chain emerged from a study of T cells after yellow fever vaccination. Study results and caveats: Weaker overall was a secondary response that nonetheless peaked faster, on day 5 versus 15. In FACS-sorted repertoires, abundant clonotypes from the bulk population could appear as contaminants. Among all clonotypes, a small share was observed in both CD4 and CD8 compartments. Subsequent to the booster, the majority of primary-vaccination clones reappeared (around 96% CD4, around 90% CD8).

In TCRdb, the 5' RACE reads were re-called with MiXCR into one record per CDR3 protein. This table has more than 120,000 distinct CDR3 sequences, around 7.7% appearing once. Germline V gene sequence: CDR1 MDHEN, CDR2 SYDVKM. The CDR3 extends over 15 amino acids. Trimming cost V 5 bases and J 0 bases, with 12 bases left between them. This clonotype appeared many times. The target antigen is unknown. The source is a man aged 25-45 years who received the YFV17D yellow fever vaccine. The chain links TRBV28 to TRBJ2-3; possible D gene TRBD1, 5 bases. The material was CD4+ T cells sorted from PBMCs, obtained 5 days after the yellow fever booster vaccination. The CDR3 spells CASSRQSLSTDTQYF. CDR3 nucleotides: TGTGCCAGCAGTAGACAGAGCTTAAGCACAGATACGCAGTATTTT.